These T cell receptor beta chains were read from a single sample in a study of cytomegalovirus exposure and HLA in healthy donors. Assay used: immunoSEQ multiplex PCR; TCRdb lists only in-frame clones, some missing. The sample has about 54,000 clones; the top ten hold approximately 6.5%. Material for sequencing was PBMCs. All receptors come from a middle-aged woman in good health and CMV-seronegative. The CDR3 runs from the conserved cysteine through the conserved F or W. Fields, in order: V gene, D gene, J gene, CDR3 protein, CDR3 DNA. A D gene is named only where the DNA matches it firmly.

>TRBV18|NA|TRBJ1-6
CASSPDIGSANSPLHF
TGTGCCAGCTCACCCGACATCGGTAGTGCTAATTCACCCCTCCACTTT
>TRBV18|TRBD1|TRBJ1-1
CASARGDTEAFF
TGTGCCAGCGCCAGGGGGGACACTGAAGCTTTCTTT
>TRBV28|NA|TRBJ2-1
CASNGGTSNEQFF
TGTGCCAGCAATGGAGGGACTTCCAATGAGCAGTTCTTC
>TRBV21-1|NA|TRBJ1-6
CASSTKKARVRNSPLHF
TGTGCCAGCAGCACAAAGAAGGCCAGGGTAAGGAATTCACCCCTCCACTTT
>TRBV7-9|NA|TRBJ2-3
CASSLSQGPTDTQYF
TGTGCCAGCAGCTTATCCCAGGGGCCCACAGATACGCAGTATTTT
>TRBV19|NA|TRBJ2-7
CASSLQTTWEEQYF
TGTGCCAGTAGTCTCCAGACGACCTGGGAGGAGCAGTACTTC
>TRBV30|TRBD1|TRBJ1-2
CAGSRFSGTDMTYTF
TGTGCCGGGAGTAGGTTTTCCGGGACAGATATGACCTACACCTTC
>TRBV28|NA|TRBJ1-1
CASSLYIRDITEAFF
TGTGCCAGCAGTTTATATATTCGGGACATTACTGAAGCTTTCTTT
>TRBV4-3|TRBD2|TRBJ2-3
CASSQDGGRAADTQYF
TGCGCCAGCAGCCAAGATGGCGGGAGGGCCGCAGATACGCAGTATTTT
>TRBV4-2|TRBD2|TRBJ2-5
CASRPSGSQETQYF
TGTGCCAGCAGACCGAGCGGGAGCCAAGAGACCCAGTACTTC
>TRBV4-2|TRBD2|TRBJ2-7
CASSQELEREGSDYEQYF
TGTGCCAGCAGCCAAGAATTGGAGCGGGAGGGATCCGACTACGAGCAGTACTTC
>TRBV9|TRBD2|TRBJ2-1
CASSVALPGLAAYNEQFF
TGTGCCAGCAGCGTAGCTCTACCCGGACTAGCGGCTTACAATGAGCAGTTCTTC
>TRBV6-5|NA|TRBJ2-7
CASSYRGGYEQYF
TGTGCCAGCAGTTACAGAGGGGGCTACGAGCAGTACTTC
>TRBV6-5|TRBD2|TRBJ2-5
CASSGLAGGETQYF
TGTGCCAGCAGCGGACTAGCGGGCGGAGAGACCCAGTACTTC
>TRBV30|NA|TRBJ2-3
CAWTPGLNTDTQYF
TGTGCCTGGACCCCGGGACTGAACACAGATACGCAGTATTTT
>TRBV7-9|NA|TRBJ2-6
CASSLGGVGANVLTF
TGTGCCAGCAGCTTAGGGGGGGTTGGGGCCAACGTCCTGACTTTC
>TRBV4-1|TRBD1|TRBJ1-5
CASSQDHPPTGSSNQPQHF
TGCGCCAGCAGCCAAGATCACCCCCCGACAGGGAGTAGCAATCAGCCCCAGCATTTT
>TRBV19|TRBD2|TRBJ2-3
CASSNKRLAGSDTDTQYF
TGTGCCAGTAGTAACAAAAGACTAGCGGGGAGCGACACAGATACGCAGTATTTT
>TRBV30|NA|TRBJ1-1
CACLPGHPNTEAFF
TGTGCCTGCCTCCCGGGACACCCTAACACTGAAGCTTTCTTT
>TRBV7-2|TRBD1|TRBJ1-6
CASSLLGQGNSPLHF
TGTGCCAGCAGCTTATTGGGACAGGGGAATTCACCCCTCCACTTT
>TRBV11-1|NA|TRBJ2-1
CASSLGGARYEQFF
TGTGCCAGCAGCCTGGGGGGGGCGCGGTATGAGCAGTTCTTC
>TRBV5-1|NA|TRBJ2-6
CASSLVNRDFSSGANVLTF
TGCGCCAGCAGCTTGGTTAACCGGGACTTTAGCTCTGGGGCCAACGTCCTGACTTTC
>TRBV5-6|TRBD1|TRBJ1-5
CASSLRGTGNQPQHF
TGTGCCAGCAGCTTGCGTGGGACAGGGAATCAGCCCCAGCATTTT
>TRBV19|NA|TRBJ1-3
CASSLATNGNTIYF
TGTGCCAGTAGTCTAGCGACAAATGGAAACACCATATATTTT
>TRBV6-5|TRBD2|TRBJ2-7
CASSYSPSGAGEQYF
TGTGCCAGCAGTTACTCGCCTAGCGGCGCGGGGGAGCAGTACTTC
>TRBV5-1|NA|TRBJ2-2
CASSSSGGRTGELFF
TGCGCCAGCAGCTCTTCTGGAGGGCGGACCGGGGAGCTGTTTTTT
>TRBV6-5|NA|TRBJ1-2
CASSYGVGGFYGYTF
TGTGCCAGCAGTTACGGCGTGGGAGGGTTCTATGGCTACACCTTC